The 7 T cell receptor beta chains listed next were all sequenced from one sample in a study of Tregs in tolerant kidney transplant recipients. The assay was immunoSEQ multiplex PCR, and TCRdb's table has in-frame clones only and misses some. This table holds approximately 99,000 clones, around 91% found once. The input for sequencing was CD4+ T cells from blood, taken before the transplant. The receptors shown here come from a human donor who received a combined kidney and bone marrow transplant.

This rearrangement joins TRBV27 to TRBJ1-1; 8 nucleotides line up with TRBD1. The CDR3 runs to 18 residues. In germline, CDR1 is MNHEY, CDR2 SMNVEV (reference sequence). After removal of 4 bases from V and 5 bases from J, the junction contained 18 bases not matched to a gene. CDR3 residues: CASSSPWTGSLGGTEAFF. CDR3 in DNA: TGTGCCAGCAGTTCCCCCTGGACAGGGTCCTTAGGCGGGACTGAAGCTTTCTTT.

The chain is built from TRBV5-4 and TRBJ2-5, with D hard to call. The germline V gene has CDR1 SGHNT and CDR2 YYREEE (reference sequence). V was shortened by 0 bases and J by 0 bases, with 9 bases between the two germline ends. The CDR3 covers 15 residues. CDR3 in amino acids: CASSLAPPYQETQYF. The CDR3, as DNA: TGTGCCAGCAGCTTGGCCCCTCCGTACCAAGAGACCCAGTACTTC.

The rearrangement uses TRBV19 and TRBJ1-1; D is unresolved. CDR1 is LNHDA and CDR2 is SQIVND in the germline V gene (reference sequence). The CDR3 totals 13 residues. V shed 10 bases and J shed 0 bases, with 12 bases lying between them. CDR3 loop: CATREDLNTEAFF. CDR3 DNA sequence: TGTGCCACAAGGGAGGACCTGAACACTGAAGCTTTCTTT.

The chain uses TRBV7-9 and TRBJ1-1, with 8 bases identical to TRBD1. The CDR3 covers 15 residues. Germline CDR1 and CDR2: SEHNR and FQNEAQ (reference sequence). Trimming at V came to 5 bases and at J to 5 bases, leaving 10 bases not matched to a gene. In DNA form, the CDR3 reads TGTGCCAGCAGCGCAAGAGGGACAGGTGATACTGAAGCTTTCTTT. Translated: CASSARGTGDTEAFF. Using reference TRBV7-9 and TRBJ1-1 for the parts outside the CDR3, the full variable domain is DTGVSQNPRHKITKRGQNVTFRCDPISEHNRLYWYRQTLGQGPEFLTYFQNEAQLEKSRLLSDRFSAERPKGSFSTLEIQRTEQGDSAMYLCASSARGTGDTEAFFGQGTRLTVV.

The V gene is TRBV10-2, the J gene TRBJ2-3, with 13 positions matching TRBD2. The CDR3 has 14 residues. The germline CDR1 and CDR2 sequences are WSHSY and SAAADI. V lost 10 bases and J lost 6; bases outside the gene matches: 7. CDR3 residues: CATPLLAGGDTQYF. DNA of the CDR3: TGCGCCACCCCCTTACTAGCGGGAGGGGATACGCAGTATTTT.

This clone was picked up one time. V gene TRBV5-4 combines with J gene TRBJ1-2; a possible D gene is TRBD1 (5 bases). This CDR3 is 15 amino acids long. Per the germline V gene, CDR1 is SGHNT and CDR2 is YYREEE (reference sequence). Trimming left V 0 bases short and J 4 bases short, with 13 bases between. The CDR3 sequence is CASSLGGSGVYGYTF. For the CDR3, the DNA is TGTGCCAGCAGCTTGGGGGGGAGCGGGGTCTATGGCTACACCTTC.

The chain employs TRBV5-4 and TRBJ2-3; the D gene is possibly TRBD1 (5 bases). Trimming removed 4 bases from V and 2 bases from J, with 14 bases in between. Germline V gene sequence: CDR1 SGHNT, CDR2 YYREEE (reference sequence). This CDR3 comprises 15 residues. The CDR3 DNA reads TGTGCCAGCAGCAAAACAGGCGTTGACACAGATACGCAGTATTTT. Translation gives CASSKTGVDTDTQYF. The entire variable domain, with the rest obtained from reference TRBV5-4 and TRBJ2-3, is as follows: ETGVTQSPTHLIKTRGQQVTLRCSSQSGHNTVSWYQQALGQGPQFIFQYYREEENGRGNFPPRFSGLQFPNYSSELNVNALELDDSALYLCASSKTGVDTDTQYFGPGTRLTVL.